Presented here are 7 T cell receptor beta chains from one specimen sequenced in a study of response to subunit inactivated influenza vaccine. TCRdb reprocessed the RT-PCR reads with MiXCR, giving one entry per CDR3 protein. The sample has roughly 710,000 distinct CDR3 sequences, about 15% seen once. The input for sequencing was PBMCs from blood, taken around 14 days before vaccination. These receptors were taken from a man between 50 and 59 years old who received an inactivated influenza vaccine.

This clonotype was seen a few times. V and J are TRBV6-2 or TRBV6-3 and TRBJ2-5; 8 nucleotides align to TRBD1. Germline values: CDR1 MNHEY, CDR2 SVGEGT. There are 14 residues in the CDR3. After removal of 5 bases from V and 6 bases from J, the junction contained 8 bases not matched to a gene. The CDR3 DNA sequence: TGTGCCAGCAGTCAGAGGACAGGGTTAAAGACCCAGTACTTC. This translates into CASSQRTGLKTQYF.

The V gene is TRBV5-2, the J gene TRBJ1-5; the listed D gene, TRBD1, was not tested against the DNA. TRBV5-2 is a listed pseudogene. This CDR3 is 21 amino acids long. CDR3 sequence reads: CASSFGGRTGQVGYSNQPQHF. In DNA, the CDR3 is TGTGCCAGTTCATTCGGGGGGCGGACGGGACAGGTAGGCTATAGCAATCAGCCCCAGCATTTT.

The V call is TRBV13, the J call TRBJ2-7, with TRBD2 identical over 7 bases. CDR1 is PRHDT, CDR2 FYEKMQ, per germline (reference sequence). V dropped 3 bases and J dropped 3; count of bases not matched to a gene: 5. This CDR3 spans 14 amino acids. The CDR3 bases are TGTGCCAGCAGCTTCGGACTAGGAGGCTACGAGCAGTACTTC. It encodes CASSFGLGGYEQYF.

The chain recombines TRBV20-1 with TRBJ2-7; no firm D call. CDR1 and CDR2 from the germline V gene are DFQATT and SNEGSKA (reference sequence). The CDR3 spans 13 residues. V shed 3 bases and J shed 0 bases, with 9 bases lying between them. The DNA for the CDR3 is TGCAGTGCTAGTTCTGGCCGCTCCTACGAGCAGTACTTC. As protein: CSASSGRSYEQYF.

This CDR3 reads CSTGSGVGYEQYF. In DNA, the CDR3 is TGCAGCACTGGTTCGGGAGTTGGCTACGAGCAGTACTTC. The chain links TRBV29-1 to TRBJ2-7, with D tentatively TRBD2 (6 bases). This CDR3 is 13 amino acids long. CDR1 and CDR2 (germline): SQVTM, ANQGSEA. V was trimmed by 8 bases and J by 3 bases, leaving 17 bases between them.

This clonotype was observed a few times. The chain has TRBV4-2 and TRBJ1-5; D gene ambiguous. The germline V gene has CDR1 LGHNA and CDR2 YNFKEQ. The V end was cut by 4 bases, the J end by 0 bases, with 13 bases between. The length of the CDR3 is 16 residues. CDR3 nucleotide sequence: TGTGCCAGCAGCCCATCTGTTGGTGGTAGCAATCAGCCCCAGCATTTT. This encodes CASSPSVGGSNQPQHF.

The chain has TRBV18 and TRBJ2-1; perhaps TRBD2 as D (5 bases). V lost 5 bases, J lost 7 bases, and 21 bases lay in between. The CDR3 spans 16 residues. Per germline, CDR1 KGHSH and CDR2 LQKENI. CDR3 DNA: TGTGCCAGCTCAGAAGGATCGGGGAGATTCTCGAATGAGCAGTTCTTC. Protein product: CASSEGSGRFSNEQFF.